This T cell receptor beta chain was captured in a study of shared clonotypes between healthy human individuals. Trimming removed 4 bases from V and 0 bases from J, with 10 bases in between. Germline V gene lookup returns CDR1 SEHNR and CDR2 FQNEAQ (reference sequence). The CDR3 covers 14 residues. With respect to this clone: Its antigen is still unknown.

Repertoires were generated with immunoSEQ multiplex PCR, while TCRdb's copy carries only in-frame clones and drops some. The table has some 740,000 clones, 85% to 95% seen once; the top ten hold 24%. As defined, naive CD8 cells were CD45RO-negative and positively selected for CCR7, with terminally differentiated effector memory CD45RA+ cells excluded. Healthy HIV-negative adults with no recent acute infections or vaccinations were recruited as donors. Overall study findings and caveats: Unshared clonotypes carried lower generation probabilities than those common to all four donors. Sorted-subset sequencing was shown by rarefaction to be incomplete despite large depth. A limitation of the genetic and exposure-history diversity represented arose from few donors.

This chain connects TRBV7-9 to TRBJ2-7; D is unclear. Sequencing used naive CD8+ T cells sorted from blood. The receptor was derived from a man aged 25-45 years in good health. CDR3 amino acids: CASSCSNCSYEQYF. In DNA, the CDR3 is TGTGCCAGCAGCTGTAGCAATTGCTCCTACGAGCAGTACTTC.